Included here is one TCR beta chain sequence, with context. Its antigen is unknown. Depth targeted 1 in 200,000 to 1 in 1 million T cells, averaging around 10x coverage per clonotype. The method was immunoSEQ multiplex PCR; TCRdb's version includes in-frame clones alone and lacks a portion of them. The sample has hundreds of thousands of clones, 70% to 80% seen once. The data stem from a study of cytotoxic CD8 clonotypes in ibrutinib-treated CLL. Whole-study context: The patients comprised some twelve relapsed/refractory and approximately 16 treatment-naive cases, approximately 17 IGHV unmutated. After a median approximately 12 months on treatment (6 to 36), response samples were drawn. Findings and limits, study-wide: Treatment saw public clonotypes, which were uncommon, either contract or stay stable.

The CDR3 totals 17 residues. Trimming removed 5 bases from V and 2 bases from J; junction bases left unmatched: 15. Germline assignment: CDR1 SGHNT and CDR2 YYREEE (reference sequence). This TCR derives from a human donor with chronic lymphocytic leukemia. The V and J genes are TRBV5-4 and TRBJ1-1; 7 positions match TRBD1. The source material was PBMCs, sampled before ibrutinib treatment. CDR3 protein: CASSPTLTGEPNTEAFF. The CDR3 DNA reads TGTGCCAGCAGTCCAACTCTTACAGGGGAACCTAACACTGAAGCTTTCTTT.